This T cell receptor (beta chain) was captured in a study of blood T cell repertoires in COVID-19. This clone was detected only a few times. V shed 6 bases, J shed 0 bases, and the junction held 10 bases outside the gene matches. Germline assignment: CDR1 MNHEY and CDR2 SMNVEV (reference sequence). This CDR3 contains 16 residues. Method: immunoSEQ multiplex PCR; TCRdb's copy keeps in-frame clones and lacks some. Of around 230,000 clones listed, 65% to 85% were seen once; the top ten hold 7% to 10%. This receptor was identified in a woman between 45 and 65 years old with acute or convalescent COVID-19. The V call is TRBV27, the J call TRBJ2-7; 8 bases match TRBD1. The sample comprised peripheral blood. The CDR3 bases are TGTGCCAGCAGCCCTAGACAGGGGCAGAGCTCCTACGAGCAGTACTTC. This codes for CASSPRQGQSSYEQYF.